This T cell receptor beta chain was documented in a study of blood T cell repertoires in COVID-19. Turning to the study itself: The United States, Italy and Spain supplied acute and convalescent COVID-19 samples. The cDNA or gDNA used as material had been derived from T cells, B-cell-depleted T cells, or PBMCs.

Per the study methods: Reference gene primers were amplified, and this amplification served to estimate nucleated cell counts. Using immunoSEQ multiplex PCR, the repertoire was profiled, and TCRdb retains in-frame clones only, with some absent. For V, J and clone size, that table is used; D and trimming come from the DNA. The sample includes 250,000 to 300,000 clones, approximately 91% of them seen just once. Participant-given clinical history determined each cohort assignment. The CDR3 is 16 residues long. CDR1 and CDR2 from the germline V gene are SGDLS and YYNGEE. Trimming took off 3 bases at V and 6 bases at J, with 16 bases between the two ends.

The TCR originated in a woman between 40 and 50 years old with acute COVID-19. The chain has TRBV9 and TRBJ1-6; perhaps TRBD1 as D (5 bases). The sequencing sample was made of PBMCs or T cells enriched from blood (not recorded which). The CDR3 here is CASSGVGDSLNSPLHF. The CDR3 DNA reads as TGTGCCAGCAGCGGAGTGGGGGACTCACTTAATTCACCCCTCCACTTT.